The rows below give T cell receptor beta chains drawn from one sample of a study of OX40 agonist ivuxolimab in advanced cancers. This table comes from immunoSEQ multiplex PCR, and its TCRdb copy is limited to in-frame clones, with some not included. The sample includes about 55,000 clones, about 88% of them seen just once. The sequenced sample was CD4+ or CD8+ T cells sorted from blood, obtained in a trial of the OX40 agonist ivuxolimab. All receptors come from an adult with an advanced solid tumor such as melanoma, head and neck, liver or kidney cancer. Each CDR3 is given with its conserved first and last residue. Fields, in order: CDR3 protein, CDR3 DNA, clone size, V gene, J gene, D gene. The D gene is left open where the match is weak. Size tells how often a clone was seen (once, few, many) or the class of an expanded clone, and some rows leave it out.

CASSQVGVLDGYTF,TGCGCCAGCAGCCAAGTGGGGGTATTGGATGGCTACACCTTC,once,TRBV4-1,TRBJ1-2,-
CSALGTGRGTYEQYF,TGCAGCGCTCTAGGGACAGGGCGAGGAACCTACGAGCAGTACTTC,-,TRBV29-1,TRBJ2-7,TRBD1
CASSLWLGQKNQPQHF,TGTGCCAGCAGCTTGTGGTTAGGACAGAAAAATCAGCCCCAGCATTTT,-,TRBV5-6,TRBJ1-5,-
CATSSRGQGVETQYF,TGTGCGACCAGCAGTCGGGGACAGGGGGTAGAGACCCAGTACTTC,-,TRBV28,TRBJ2-5,TRBD1
CASSPRGAGTQYF,TGTGCCAGCAGCCCACGGGGGGCAGGAACCCAGTACTTC,-,TRBV6-5,TRBJ2-5,-
CASSAHRRDTDTQYF,TGTGCCAGCAGCGCCCACAGAAGAGACACAGATACGCAGTATTTT,-,TRBV5-5,TRBJ2-3,-
CASSVAPIGNTIYF,TGTGCCAGCAGCGTAGCCCCTATCGGAAACACCATATATTTT,few,TRBV9,TRBJ1-3,-
CASREQGIHEQYF,TGTGCCAGCAGGGAACAGGGTATCCACGAGCAGTACTTC,-,TRBV28,TRBJ2-7,-
CASRTTGLYEQYF,TGTGCCAGCAGAACAACGGGGCTTTACGAGCAGTACTTC,-,TRBV28,TRBJ2-7,-
CSVEDRTGMGIEQFF,TGCAGCGTTGAAGATCGGACAGGGATGGGTATTGAGCAGTTCTTC,-,TRBV29-1,TRBJ2-1,TRBD1
CASSEGLISGNTIYF,TGTGCCAGCAGTGAGGGGCTGATCTCTGGAAACACCATATATTTT,-,TRBV6-1,TRBJ1-3,-
CASSTGSGDTQYF,TGTGCCAGCAGTACAGGGTCTGGAGATACGCAGTATTTT,-,TRBV6-6,TRBJ2-3,-
CAWSVGDYYNEQFF,TGTGCCTGGAGTGTTGGGGACTACTACAATGAGCAGTTCTTC,-,TRBV30,TRBJ2-1,TRBD2
CSAKGLAGVLF,TGCAGTGCTAAAGGACTAGCGGGAGTGCTATTT,few,TRBV20-1,TRBJ2-2,TRBD2
CASRAPGKTQYF,TGTGCCAGCCGGGCCCCTGGCAAGACCCAGTACTTC,-,TRBV2,TRBJ2-5,-
CASSLEWPTDTQYF,TGTGCCAGCAGCTTAGAATGGCCCACAGATACGCAGTATTTT,-,TRBV7-2,TRBJ2-3,-
CASSLDPSPNYGYTF,TGTGCCAGCAGCTTAGATCCATCTCCAAACTATGGCTACACCTTC,-,TRBV7-9,TRBJ1-2,-
CASSNDRTSGGEKLFF,TGCGCCAGCAGCAACGACAGGACCTCGGGGGGTGAAAAACTGTTTTTT,-,TRBV5-1,TRBJ1-4,-
CASSVASGRADTQYF,TGTGCCAGTAGTGTGGCTAGCGGGAGGGCAGATACGCAGTATTTT,-,TRBV19,TRBJ2-3,TRBD2
CSVVGDRGVPSGNTEAFF,TGCAGCGTTGTGGGGGACAGGGGAGTTCCGTCGGGGAACACTGAAGCTTTCTTT,once,TRBV29-1,TRBJ1-1,TRBD1
CASSSFLNYGYTF,TGTGCCAGCAGTTCCTTTCTTAACTATGGCTACACCTTC,-,TRBV28,TRBJ1-2,-
CASSASTGRIGELFF,TGTGCCAGCAGCGCTTCCACGGGGCGAATCGGGGAGCTGTTTTTT,-,TRBV9,TRBJ2-2,-
CASTTTGTGTNTGELFF,TGTGCCAGCACCACAACCGGGACAGGGACTAACACCGGGGAGCTGTTTTTT,-,TRBV11-2,TRBJ2-2,TRBD1
CASSQISSGSAPDTQYF,TGTGCCAGCAGCCAAATTTCTAGCGGGAGTGCCCCAGATACGCAGTATTTT,once,TRBV4-2,TRBJ2-3,TRBD2
CASSQDSWRVRYF,TGCGCCAGCAGCCAAGATTCGTGGAGAGTCAGGTACTTC,-,TRBV4-1,TRBJ2-7,-
CSAGAGADTGELFF,TGCAGCGCGGGGGCGGGAGCAGACACCGGGGAGCTGTTTTTT,-,TRBV29-1,TRBJ2-2,-
CARSLVWGIPNYEQYF,TGTGCCAGAAGCTTGGTTTGGGGGATACCCAACTACGAGCAGTACTTC,few,TRBV5-3,TRBJ2-7,-
CASSPQGTNEKLFF,TGTGCCAGCTCACCACAGGGCACTAATGAAAAACTGTTTTTT,-,TRBV18,TRBJ1-4,-